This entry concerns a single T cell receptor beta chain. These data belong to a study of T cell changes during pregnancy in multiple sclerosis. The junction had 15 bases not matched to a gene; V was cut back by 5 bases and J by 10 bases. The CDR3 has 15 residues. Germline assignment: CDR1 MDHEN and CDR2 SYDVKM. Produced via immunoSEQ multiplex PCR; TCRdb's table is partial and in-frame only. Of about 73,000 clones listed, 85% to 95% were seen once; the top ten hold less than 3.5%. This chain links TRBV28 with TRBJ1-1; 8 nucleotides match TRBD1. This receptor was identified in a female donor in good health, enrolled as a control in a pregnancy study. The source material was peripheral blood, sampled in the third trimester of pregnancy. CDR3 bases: TGTGCCAGCAGTCCCACGGACAGGGTCAGGAGCGGAGCTTTCTTT. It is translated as CASSPTDRVRSGAFF.